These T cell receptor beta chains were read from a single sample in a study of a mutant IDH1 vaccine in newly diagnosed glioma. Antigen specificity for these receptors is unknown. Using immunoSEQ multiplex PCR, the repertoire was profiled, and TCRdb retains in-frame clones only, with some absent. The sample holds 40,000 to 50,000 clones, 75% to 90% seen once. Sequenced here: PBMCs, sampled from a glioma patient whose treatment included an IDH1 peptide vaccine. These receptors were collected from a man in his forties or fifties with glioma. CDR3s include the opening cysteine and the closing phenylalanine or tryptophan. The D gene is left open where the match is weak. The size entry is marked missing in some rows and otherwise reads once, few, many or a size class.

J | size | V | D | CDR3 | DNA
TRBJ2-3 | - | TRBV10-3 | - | CAIKQGGDTQYF | TGTGCCATCAAACAGGGTGGAGATACGCAGTATTTT
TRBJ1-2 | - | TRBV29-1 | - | CSVEVQGSSYTF | TGCAGCGTTGAAGTTCAGGGTTCGAGCTACACCTTC
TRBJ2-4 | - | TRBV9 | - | CASSVAGAKNIQYF | TGTGCCAGCAGCGTAGCTGGAGCCAAAAACATTCAGTACTTC
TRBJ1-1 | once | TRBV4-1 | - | CASSQDIGAYGAFF | TGCGCCAGCAGCCAAGATATCGGGGCATACGGCGCTTTCTTT
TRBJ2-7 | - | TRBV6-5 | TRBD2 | CASRRRLAGVYEQYF | TGTGCCAGCAGGCGTCGACTAGCGGGAGTCTACGAGCAGTACTTC
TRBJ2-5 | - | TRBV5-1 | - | CASSPPWGETQYF | TGCGCCAGCAGCCCCCCTTGGGGTGAGACCCAGTACTTC
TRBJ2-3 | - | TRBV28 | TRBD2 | CASSLEVAGAGLTDTQYF | TGTGCCAGCAGTTTAGAAGTGGCGGGAGCCGGGCTTACAGATACGCAGTATTTT
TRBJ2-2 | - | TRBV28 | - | CASSLVRIGELFF | TGTGCCAGCAGTTTAGTAAGGATCGGGGAGCTGTTTTTT
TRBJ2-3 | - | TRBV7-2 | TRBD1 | CASSGRTGEFFLTDTQYF | TGTGCCAGCAGCGGCAGGACAGGGGAATTTTTTCTGACAGATACGCAGTATTTT
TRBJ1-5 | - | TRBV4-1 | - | CASSQAASNQPQHF | TGCGCCAGCAGCCAAGCGGCAAGCAATCAGCCCCAGCATTTT
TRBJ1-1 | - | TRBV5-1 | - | CASSVSGTGGEAFF | TGCGCCAGCAGCGTATCCGGGACTGGAGGTGAAGCTTTCTTT
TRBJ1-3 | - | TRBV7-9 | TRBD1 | CASSAISGQGAGNTIYF | TGTGCCAGCAGCGCGATATCGGGACAGGGAGCCGGAAACACCATATATTTT